The sequence of this TCR beta chain was determined in a study of blood T cell repertoires in COVID-19. About the study: T cells, B-cell-depleted T cells, or PBMCs supplied cDNA or gDNA.

The CDR3 is made up of 16 amino acids. V shed 5 bases, J shed 4 bases, and the junction held 14 bases outside the gene matches. From germline, CDR1 is SQVTM and CDR2 ANQGSEA. The method was immunoSEQ multiplex PCR; TCRdb's version includes in-frame clones alone and lacks a portion of them. The sample has some 200,000 clones; almost 80% are singletons. Allocation to cohorts depended on clinical history reported by the participants. The J gene is TRBJ1-5, the V gene TRBV29-1, with 7 nucleotides matching TRBD1. The source of this sequence is a woman between 45 and 60 years old who had recovered from COVID-19. The sequenced sample was PBMCs or T cells enriched from blood (not recorded which). The CDR3 region is CSVKAGTAFGNQPQHF. The CDR3 DNA reads TGCAGCGTTAAAGCCGGGACAGCTTTCGGTAATCAGCCCCAGCATTTT.